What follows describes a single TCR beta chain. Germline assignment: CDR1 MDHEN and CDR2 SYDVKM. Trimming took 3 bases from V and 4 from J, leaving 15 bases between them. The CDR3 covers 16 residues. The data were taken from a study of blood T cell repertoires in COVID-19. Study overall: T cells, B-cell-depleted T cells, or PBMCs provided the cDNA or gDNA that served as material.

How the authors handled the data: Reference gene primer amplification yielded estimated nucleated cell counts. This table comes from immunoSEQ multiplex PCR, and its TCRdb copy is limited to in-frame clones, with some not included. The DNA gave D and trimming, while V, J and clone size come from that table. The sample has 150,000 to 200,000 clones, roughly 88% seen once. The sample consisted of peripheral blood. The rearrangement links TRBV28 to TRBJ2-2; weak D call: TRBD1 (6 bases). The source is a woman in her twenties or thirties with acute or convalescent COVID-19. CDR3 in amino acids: CASSLGNYRVTGELFF. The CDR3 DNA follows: TGTGCCAGCAGTTTGGGGAATTACAGGGTCACCGGGGAGCTGTTTTTT.